This T cell receptor beta chain came from a study of blood T cells in healthy people across ages. Study as a whole: The template switching approach captured approximately one barcoded beta molecule for every two T cells.

V lost 0 bases to trimming and J lost 7 bases, with 21 bases between them. Germline lookup yields CDR1 LGHDT and CDR2 YNNKEL (reference sequence). CDR3 size: 18 residues. PCR was performed a second time for roughly 6 to 12 cycles using a sample-barcoded 5' primer and a J-beta primer mix. TCRdb used MiXCR to reprocess the 5' RACE reads, holding one entry per CDR3 protein. Seen here are 800,000 or so distinct CDR3 sequences, 25% observed once, and the top ten hold approximately 4%. Peripheral blood from each donor was collected in a volume of ten milliliters. Isolation yielded PBMCs, at least 6 million per sample, in every case. Turning to this clonotype: What it recognizes is unknown.

General study findings and limits: Observed TCR beta diversity showed a strong correlation with the percentage of naive T cells as measured by flow cytometry.

The sample also formed part of further work on T cells of mothers and their children.

Sequenced sample: blood. The receptor was derived from a boy between 5 and 17 years old in good health. The chain recombines TRBV3-1 with TRBJ1-4, with D uncertain. The CDR3 loop reads CASSQDGWFGGRSEKLFF. In DNA form, the CDR3 reads TGTGCCAGCAGCCAAGATGGATGGTTCGGTGGCCGAAGTGAAAAACTGTTTTTT. Looking up the rest from reference TRBV3-1 and TRBJ1-4 gives the full variable domain: DTAVSQTPKYLVTQMGNDKSIKCEQNLGHDTMYWYKQDSKKFLKIMFSYNNKELIINETVPNRFSPKSPDKAHLNLHINSLELGDSAVYFCASSQDGWFGGRSEKLFFGSGTQLSVL.